Listed below are T cell receptor beta chains from one sample, sequenced in a study of shared clonotypes between healthy human individuals. Profiled with immunoSEQ multiplex PCR; TCRdb holds only in-frame clones, not every one. This table holds about 1 million clones, around four fifths found once. Specimen: memory CD4+ T cells sorted from blood. The source is a young man in good health. The CDR3 runs from the conserved cysteine through the conserved F or W. Fields, in order: CDR3 protein, CDR3 DNA, clone size, V gene, J gene, D gene. A D gene is named only where the DNA matches it firmly. Clone size, where shown, is once, few, many, or a class for clones that have expanded.

CASSRGQADTEAFF	TGTGCCAGCAGCCGCGGACAGGCGGACACTGAAGCTTTCTTT	-	TRBV6-6	TRBJ1-1	TRBD1
CASSKRGQGAPGYTF	TGTGCCAGCAGCAAAAGGGGACAGGGGGCGCCCGGCTACACCTTC	-	TRBV21-1	TRBJ1-2	-
CASSQFSASGNTIYF	TGTGCCAGCAGCCAATTTTCTGCCTCTGGAAACACCATATATTTT	-	TRBV14	TRBJ1-3	-
CASSLSGGETEAFF	TGCGCCAGCAGCTTAAGCGGGGGAGAAACTGAAGCTTTCTTT	many	TRBV4-1	TRBJ1-1	-
CAISDQGQGFSYEQYF	TGTGCCATCAGTGACCAGGGACAGGGATTTTCCTACGAGCAGTACTTC	few	TRBV10-3	TRBJ2-7	TRBD1
CASSRRTGGDTGELFF	TGTGCCAGCAGCAGAAGGACAGGGGGCGACACCGGGGAGCTGTTTTTT	-	TRBV2	TRBJ2-2	TRBD1
CASGSTGEGNTIYF	TGCGCCAGCGGCTCAACAGGGGAGGGAAACACCATATATTTT	-	TRBV5-1	TRBJ1-3	TRBD1
CASSLGTGMNTEAFF	TGCGCCAGCAGCTTGGGGACAGGGATGAACACTGAAGCTTTCTTT	-	TRBV5-1	TRBJ1-1	TRBD1
CASSQTVGETQYF	TGTGCCAGCAGCCAAACCGTGGGAGAGACCCAGTACTTC	-	TRBV9	TRBJ2-5	-
CASSLAFTSGEYEQYF	TGTGCCAGCAGCTTAGCGTTCACTAGCGGGGAATACGAGCAGTACTTC	-	TRBV7-9	TRBJ2-7	TRBD2
CASSWDSQPQHF	TGTGCCAGCAGCTGGGACAGCCAGCCCCAGCATTTT	-	TRBV7-9	TRBJ1-5	TRBD1
CASGLVNPETDTQYF	TGTGCTAGTGGTTTGGTAAATCCAGAGACAGATACGCAGTATTTT	-	TRBV12-5	TRBJ2-3	-
CASRLGRVGTGELFF	TGTGCCTCCCGATTGGGACGGGTTGGGACCGGGGAGCTGTTTTTT	-	TRBV6-1	TRBJ2-2	-
CAWGGRRGYTF	TGTGCCTGGGGGGGACGTCGAGGCTACACCTTC	-	TRBV30	TRBJ1-2	-
CASSNVVGTGGSDTQYF	TGTGCCAGCAGCAACGTCGTAGGGACAGGGGGATCGGATACGCAGTATTTT	-	TRBV7-2	TRBJ2-3	TRBD1
CSVAGQGNGYTF	TGCAGCGTCGCGGGACAGGGGAATGGCTACACCTTC	-	TRBV29-1	TRBJ1-2	TRBD1
CASSPRTVVNTEAFF	TGCGCCAGCAGCCCCCGGACGGTAGTGAACACTGAAGCTTTCTTT	-	TRBV4-1	TRBJ1-1	-
CASRRPGQGYEKLFF	TGTGCCAGTAGGAGACCGGGACAGGGTTACGAAAAACTGTTTTTT	-	TRBV19	TRBJ1-4	TRBD1
CASTEQRPDTEAFF	TGCGCCAGCACCGAACAGCGCCCCGACACTGAAGCTTTCTTT	-	TRBV5-1	TRBJ1-1	-
CASQDRTGTLNEQFF	TGCGCCAGCCAAGATAGGACAGGGACCCTAAATGAGCAGTTCTTC	few	TRBV5-1	TRBJ2-1	TRBD1
CASSQAGENYQPQHF	TGTGCCAGCAGCCAGGCAGGGGAGAATTATCAGCCCCAGCATTTT	-	TRBV9	TRBJ1-5	-
CAIRPQGAGELFF	TGTGCCATCAGACCACAGGGAGCCGGGGAGCTGTTTTTT	-	TRBV10-3	TRBJ2-2	-
CASSLGVGRDYEQYF	TGTGCCAGCAGCTTAGGCGTGGGGCGGGACTACGAGCAGTACTTC	few	TRBV7-2	TRBJ2-7	-
CASSQWTWTGAAKNIQYF	TGTGCCAGCAGTCAATGGACTTGGACAGGGGCAGCCAAAAACATTCAGTACTTC	-	TRBV28	TRBJ2-4	TRBD1
CASSLGGVSNQPQHF	TGCGCCAGCAGTTTAGGAGGGGTGAGCAATCAGCCCCAGCATTTT	-	TRBV5-1	TRBJ1-5	-
CASSSSGSSNEQFF	TGTGCCAGCAGTTCTAGCGGGAGTTCCAATGAGCAGTTCTTC	-	TRBV7-9	TRBJ2-1	TRBD2
CASNDPRYGYTF	TGTGCCAGCAATGACCCCCGATATGGCTACACCTTC	few	TRBV2	TRBJ1-2	-
CASSSGGPGEKLFF	TGCGCCAGCAGCTCAGGGGGGCCGGGTGAAAAACTGTTTTTT	-	TRBV5-1	TRBJ1-4	TRBD1
CASSYAATGTAFF	TGTGCCAGCAGTTACGCGGCGACAGGGACTGCTTTCTTT	few	TRBV6-6	TRBJ1-1	TRBD1
CASSQLATAGAMELAKNIQYF	TGTGCCAGCAGCCAGCTGGCGACGGCGGGAGCCATGGAGTTAGCCAAAAACATTCAGTACTTC	-	TRBV4-2	TRBJ2-4	TRBD2
CASSPRTSGTTDTQYF	TGTGCCAGCTCACCACGGACTAGCGGCACCACAGATACGCAGTATTTT	once	TRBV18	TRBJ2-3	TRBD2
CASTPSSYNSPLHF	TGTGCCAGCACCCCGAGCTCCTATAATTCACCCCTCCACTTT	-	TRBV5-8	TRBJ1-6	-
CASSPEGNEQFF	TGTGCCAGCTCACCGGAGGGAAATGAGCAGTTCTTC	few	TRBV18	TRBJ2-1	-
CSVRSSNTGELFF	TGCAGCGTCAGGAGCTCAAACACCGGGGAGCTGTTTTTT	-	TRBV29-1	TRBJ2-2	-
CASSADRGLSRGYTF	TGTGCCAGTAGTGCCGACAGGGGGCTAAGTCGTGGCTACACCTTC	-	TRBV19	TRBJ1-2	TRBD1
CASSEVPIQETQYF	TGTGCCAGCAGTGAAGTTCCAATTCAAGAGACCCAGTACTTC	-	TRBV2	TRBJ2-5	-
CASSPRTGEGTDTQYF	TGCGCCAGCAGCCCCCGGACAGGGGAGGGCACAGATACGCAGTATTTT	-	TRBV4-3	TRBJ2-3	TRBD1
CASSPGSDQETQYF	TGTGCCAGCAGCCCTGGGTCCGACCAAGAGACCCAGTACTTC	few	TRBV7-9	TRBJ2-5	-
CASSQDGGGKKDTQYF	TGCGCCAGCAGCCAAGATGGGGGCGGGAAGAAAGATACGCAGTATTTT	-	TRBV4-3	TRBJ2-3	-
CAWSGGGTQPQHF	TGTGCCTGGAGTGGGGGGGGTACTCAGCCCCAGCATTTT	-	TRBV30	TRBJ1-5	-
CASSPPRGGGYGYTF	TGTGCCAGCTCACCACCGAGGGGGGGAGGCTATGGCTACACCTTC	-	TRBV18	TRBJ1-2	-
CASSQESSGPYEQYF	TGTGCCAGCAGCCAAGAATCTAGCGGCCCCTACGAGCAGTACTTC	-	TRBV4-2	TRBJ2-7	TRBD2